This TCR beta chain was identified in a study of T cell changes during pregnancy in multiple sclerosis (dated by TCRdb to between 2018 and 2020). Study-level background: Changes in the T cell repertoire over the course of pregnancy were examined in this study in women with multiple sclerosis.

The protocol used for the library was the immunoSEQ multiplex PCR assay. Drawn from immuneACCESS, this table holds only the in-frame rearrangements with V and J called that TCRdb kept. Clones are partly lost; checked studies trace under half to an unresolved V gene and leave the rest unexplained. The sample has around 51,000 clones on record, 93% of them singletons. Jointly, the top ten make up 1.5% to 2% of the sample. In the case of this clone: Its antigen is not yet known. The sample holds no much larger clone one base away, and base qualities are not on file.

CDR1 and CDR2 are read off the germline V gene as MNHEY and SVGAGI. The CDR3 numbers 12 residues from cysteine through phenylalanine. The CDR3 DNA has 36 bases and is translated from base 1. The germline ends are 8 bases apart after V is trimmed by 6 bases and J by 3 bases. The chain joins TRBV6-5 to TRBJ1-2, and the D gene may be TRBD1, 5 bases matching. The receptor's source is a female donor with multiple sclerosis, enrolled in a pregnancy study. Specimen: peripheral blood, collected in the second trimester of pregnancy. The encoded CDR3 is CASSPGDYGYTF. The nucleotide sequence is TGTGCCAGCAGCCCGGGGGACTATGGCTACACCTTC.